The sequence of this TCR beta chain was determined in a study of blood T cell repertoires in COVID-19. Study-wide background: PBMCs, B-cell-depleted T cells, or T cells provided the cDNA or gDNA that made up the material.

Profiling relied on immunoSEQ multiplex PCR, and the TCRdb table lists in-frame clones only, not all of them. The sample yields tens of thousands of clones, about 85% seen once. V lost 5 bases and J 8 bases, leaving 21 bases between the germline ends. The CDR3 contains 16 residues. In germline, CDR1 is SGHVS, CDR2 FQNEAQ. The specimen was peripheral blood. The source is a man aged 80 or over with active or convalescent COVID-19. V and J are TRBV7-8 and TRBJ1-4; tentative D call: TRBD1 (6 bases). The DNA for the CDR3 is TGTGCCAGCAGCCAAGGAGGACAGACCTGGCGGGAAAAACTGTTTTTT. This gives the protein CASSQGGQTWREKLFF. Filled out from reference TRBV7-8 and TRBJ1-4, the complete variable domain reads GAGVSQSPRYKVAKRGQDVALRCDPISGHVSLFWYQQALGQGPEFLTYFQNEAQLDKSGLPSDRFFAERPEGSVSTLKIQRTQQEDSAVYLCASSQGGQTWREKLFFGSGTQLSVL.